The count of the clone carrying this T cell receptor (beta chain) is one. This sample stems from a study of shared clonotypes between healthy human individuals. The CDR3 loop spans 14 amino acids. Trimming at V came to 3 bases and at J to 5 bases, leaving 4 bases not matched to a gene. Germline assignment: CDR1 LNHDA and CDR2 SQIVND (reference sequence). Sequencing was performed with immunoSEQ multiplex PCR; in TCRdb, only in-frame clones are kept and a portion is missing. The table includes fewer than 130,000 clones, around 64% detected once. The sample comprised memory CD8+ T cells sorted from blood. Regarding subset: CD45RO+ cells pooled with CCR7-negative TemRA cells. This rearrangement joins TRBV19 to TRBJ1-1; 9 positions agree with TRBD1. The sequence came from a woman aged 25 to 39 in good health. Written as DNA, the CDR3 is TGTGCCAGTAGTATCGTGGGACAGGGAACTGAAGCTTTCTTT. Translating gives CASSIVGQGTEAFF.